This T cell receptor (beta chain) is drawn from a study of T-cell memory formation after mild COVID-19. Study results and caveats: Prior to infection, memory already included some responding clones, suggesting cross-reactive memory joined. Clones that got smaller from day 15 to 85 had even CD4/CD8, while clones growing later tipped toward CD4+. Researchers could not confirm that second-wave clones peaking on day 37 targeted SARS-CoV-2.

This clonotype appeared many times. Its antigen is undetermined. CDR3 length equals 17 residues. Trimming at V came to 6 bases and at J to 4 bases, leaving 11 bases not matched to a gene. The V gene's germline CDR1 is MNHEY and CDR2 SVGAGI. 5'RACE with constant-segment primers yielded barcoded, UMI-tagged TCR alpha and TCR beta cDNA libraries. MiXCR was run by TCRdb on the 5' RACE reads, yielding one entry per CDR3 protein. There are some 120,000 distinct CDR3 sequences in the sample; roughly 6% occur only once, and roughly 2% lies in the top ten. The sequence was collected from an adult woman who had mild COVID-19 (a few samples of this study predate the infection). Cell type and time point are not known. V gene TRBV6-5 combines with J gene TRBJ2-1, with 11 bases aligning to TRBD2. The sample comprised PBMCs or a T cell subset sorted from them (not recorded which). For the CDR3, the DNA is TGTGCCAGCAGCCGTCCCCTCCTAGCGGGAGGTTACAATGAGCAGTTCTTC. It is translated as CASSRPLLAGGYNEQFF.